This paragraph covers one TCR beta chain sequence. Its antigen is still unknown. Libraries were prepared by immunoSEQ multiplex PCR; TCRdb keeps only in-frame clonotypes and omits some of them. Here the sample spans 150,000 to 200,000 clones, 80% to 95% being singletons. The data derive from a study of T cell responses to AZD1222 COVID-19 vaccine. CDR3 size: 15 residues. V gave up 6 bases and J gave up 7 bases; unmatched junction bases: 11. CDR1 is MNHNY, CDR2 SVGAGI, per germline (reference sequence). Findings of the study overall: Reportedly, nearly half the spike-specific TCRs target unmutated variant regions. Possibly, clonal diversity was underestimated; donors were largely white British and included more females. Scientists sampled the repertoires only once the peak T cell response had passed.

The clonotype comes from an adult who received the AZD1222 COVID-19 vaccine. The chain employs TRBV6-6 and TRBJ1-4, with 7 bases fitting TRBD1. The material sequenced was peripheral blood, taken 28 days after the second AZD1222 dose. The CDR3 here is CASRQPGGGGEKLFF. In DNA form, the CDR3 reads TGTGCCAGCAGACAACCAGGGGGAGGAGGTGAAAAACTGTTTTTT.